This T cell receptor beta chain was identified in a study of T cell changes during pregnancy in multiple sclerosis. This CDR3 region has 16 residues. The V end was cut by 2 bases, the J end by 5 bases, with 16 bases between. In germline, CDR1 is SGHTA, CDR2 FQGNSA. Measured with immunoSEQ multiplex PCR; TCRdb has only the in-frame clones, and not every one. This table holds roughly 53,000 clones, roughly nine tenths found once. This specimen was CD8+ T cells from peripheral blood mononuclear cells, taken before pregnancy. The source of this sequence is a female donor with multiple sclerosis, enrolled in a pregnancy study. The chain is built from TRBV7-2 and TRBJ2-1; D is possibly TRBD2 (5 bases). The CDR3 sequence is CASSLILGNRDNEQFF. CDR3 nucleotide sequence: TGTGCCAGCAGCTTAATACTAGGCAATCGCGACAATGAGCAGTTCTTC.